Following are 11 T cell receptor beta chains from one sample sequenced in a study of shared clonotypes between healthy human individuals. Repertoires were generated with immunoSEQ multiplex PCR, while TCRdb's copy carries only in-frame clones and drops some. The table lists about 2.1 million clones, roughly 95% of them singletons. CD45RO-negative CD8 cells positively selected for CCR7 made up the naive population, which excluded terminally differentiated effector memory CD45RA+ cells. Sequencing was carried out using naive CD8+ T cells from PBMCs. The receptors were sampled from a man aged 18 to 29 in good health. Some clones in this sample may be carry-over from other donors' samples.

V usage is TRBV6-5 and J usage is TRBJ1-5; D is unresolved. The germline gives CDR1 MNHEY, CDR2 SVGAGI. The V end lost 2 bases, the J end lost 2 bases, and 10 bases lay between the germline ends. CDR3 length equals 15 residues. The DNA for the CDR3 is TGTGCCAGCAGTTACGGTGGGCAAGGCAATCAGCCCCAGCATTTT. The encoded protein is CASSYGGQGNQPQHF.

Turning to this clone: This CDR3 is also generated by other DNA sequences in the sample. This chain joins TRBV6-5 and TRBJ2-7; D assignment may be TRBD1 or TRBD2 (5 bases each). Germline loops: CDR1 MNHEY, CDR2 SVGAGI. CDR3 length: 15 amino acids. V was clipped by 0 bases and J by 0 bases, with 9 bases between them. The CDR3: CASSYSGGLSYEQYF. CDR3 sequence (DNA): TGTGCCAGCAGTTACTCTGGGGGTCTCTCCTACGAGCAGTACTTC.

A remark on this clone: The identical CDR3 is also encoded by other nucleotide sequences in the sample. The rearrangement joins TRBV27 to TRBJ2-1; perhaps TRBD2 as D (6 bases). CDR1 is MNHEY, CDR2 SMNVEV, per germline (reference sequence). V was cut by 6 bases and J by 4 bases, with 13 bases left in between. There are 14 residues in the CDR3. CDR3 nucleotide sequence: TGTGCCAGCAGCTTAGCCGGGGGATACAATGAGCAGTTCTTC. It is translated as CASSLAGGYNEQFF.

The chain combines TRBV9 with TRBJ1-3, with a possible D match to TRBD1 (6 bases). Trimming pared 4 bases from V and 4 bases from J, leaving 12 bases between. Germline CDR1 and CDR2: SGDLS and YYNGEE. The CDR3 runs 14 residues. The CDR3 DNA is TGTGCCAGCAGCCCCGGGGGGCGCGGAAACACCATATATTTT. This codes for CASSPGGRGNTIYF.

This clone was seen a few times. Other DNA sequences in this sample translate to the same CDR3. The rearrangement links TRBV9 to TRBJ1-1, with TRBD1 identical over 7 bases. The germline CDR1 and CDR2 sequences are SGDLS and YYNGEE. Trimming cost V 0 bases and J 1 base; bases outside gene matches: 3. The CDR3 runs 15 residues. The DNA of the CDR3 is TGTGCCAGCAGCGTAGTAGCAGGGGGGAACACTGAAGCTTTCTTT. Protein product: CASSVVAGGNTEAFF.

The genes are TRBV30 and TRBJ2-7; 7 bases agree with TRBD2. Germline CDR1 reads GTSNPN; CDR2 reads SVGIG (reference sequence). The CDR3 is 14 residues long. V lost 1 base to trimming and J lost 2 bases; unmatched junction nucleotides: 5. The CDR3 spells CAWSAGGEAYEQYF. The CDR3 region has the DNA TGTGCCTGGAGTGCGGGAGGTGAGGCCTACGAGCAGTACTTC.

This clone was detected only once. This sequence joins TRBV7-6 and TRBJ2-2, with TRBD2 matching 11 bases. CDR3 size: 18 residues. J gave up 4 bases and V 4 bases, and 11 bases lay outside the gene matches. Germline V CDR1 and CDR2: SGHVS, FNYEAQ. CDR3 DNA: TGTGCCAGCAGCTCTAGCGGGAGGTGGGGCGCGATCACCGGGGAGCTGTTTTTT. It translates to CASSSSGRWGAITGELFF.

This clone appeared once. This sequence joins TRBV9 and TRBJ2-3; D unclear. V was shortened by 0 bases and J by 4 bases, with 12 bases between the two germline ends. Per the germline V gene, CDR1 is SGDLS and CDR2 is YYNGEE. This CDR3 contains 15 residues. For the CDR3, the DNA is TGTGCCAGCAGCGTAGTGGGCGTCAGTGCAGATACGCAGTATTTT. This codes for CASSVVGVSADTQYF.

The chain recombines TRBV4-2 with TRBJ2-7; TRBD2 matches at 10 bases. The V segment lost 1 base and the J segment 2 bases; nucleotides outside the gene matches: 5. Looked up from germline, CDR1 is LGHNA and CDR2 is YNFKEQ. This CDR3 is built from 16 residues. This CDR3 is CASSQGFSGRTYEQYF. Here the CDR3 DNA reads TGTGCCAGCAGCCAAGGGTTTAGCGGGAGGACCTACGAGCAGTACTTC.

The chain links TRBV11-1 to TRBJ2-5; 8 bases fit TRBD2. Germline CDR1 and CDR2: SGHAT and FQDESV (reference sequence). This CDR3 is built from 17 residues. V shed 2 bases and J 0 bases; nucleotides not matched to a gene: 8. This CDR3 reads CASSLIAGPGDQETQYF. In DNA, the CDR3 is TGTGCCAGCAGCTTAATAGCGGGACCGGGGGACCAAGAGACCCAGTACTTC.

This clone was observed a few times. V is TRBV19 and J is TRBJ2-7; no reliable D call. This CDR3 region has 13 residues. Germline CDR1 and CDR2: LNHDA and SQIVND (reference sequence). The ends were cut back, 4 bases at V and 1 base at J, with 8 bases in the middle. The CDR3 protein is CASSTSQSYEQYF. The CDR3 nucleotides read TGTGCCAGTAGTACCAGCCAATCCTACGAGCAGTACTTC.